This is a list of T cell receptor beta chains from one sample in a study of PD-1 blockade in classical Hodgkin lymphoma. The table came from immunoSEQ multiplex PCR; TCRdb's copy has only in-frame clones and leaves some out. This sample has roughly 8,000 clones, with 84% found just once. Sequencing was performed on peripheral blood mononuclear cells (PBMCs), taken at baseline. The receptors come from a human donor with classical Hodgkin lymphoma. CDR3s include the opening cysteine and the closing phenylalanine or tryptophan. Each record gives: V gene, D gene, J gene, clone size, CDR3 DNA, CDR3 protein. The D gene is left open where the match is weak. Expanded clones are given a class, and other clones once, few, many or no size at all.

v_call: TRBV5-1; d_call: -; j_call: TRBJ2-2; clone_size: -; cdr3_nt: TGCGCCAGCAGAGTAGCATGGAACACCGGGGAGCTGTTTTTT; cdr3_aa: CASRVAWNTGELFF
v_call: TRBV2; d_call: -; j_call: TRBJ2-1; clone_size: once; cdr3_nt: TGTGCCAGCAGTGAAGCTATACAGGGCAATGAGCAGTTCTTC; cdr3_aa: CASSEAIQGNEQFF
v_call: TRBV7-3; d_call: -; j_call: TRBJ1-2; clone_size: -; cdr3_nt: TGTGCCAGCAGCCTCAGGGGAGGGGAGTCGAACTATGGCTACACCTTC; cdr3_aa: CASSLRGGESNYGYTF
v_call: TRBV29-1; d_call: -; j_call: TRBJ1-3; clone_size: few; cdr3_nt: TGCAGCGTTGAGGGGGAGGGGGAATCCTCTGGAAACACCATATATTTT; cdr3_aa: CSVEGEGESSGNTIYF
v_call: TRBV27; d_call: -; j_call: TRBJ2-1; clone_size: -; cdr3_nt: TGTGCCAGCAGTTCCCTTCGGAGCGCCCTGAACAATGAGCAGTTCTTC; cdr3_aa: CASSSLRSALNNEQFF
v_call: TRBV5-1; d_call: -; j_call: TRBJ1-3; clone_size: -; cdr3_nt: TGCGCCAGCAGCTTGGATCCTCGAGGCCGATCTGGAAACACCATATATTTT; cdr3_aa: CASSLDPRGRSGNTIYF
v_call: TRBV30; d_call: -; j_call: TRBJ2-6; clone_size: once; cdr3_nt: TGTGCCTGGAGTGTAGGGTTGGGGGCCAACGTCCTGACTTTC; cdr3_aa: CAWSVGLGANVLTF
v_call: TRBV7-2; d_call: -; j_call: TRBJ2-1; clone_size: once; cdr3_nt: TGTGCCAGCAGCTTTGAGTCGCGGTTCGGGCAGTTCTTC; cdr3_aa: CASSFESRFGQFF
v_call: TRBV19; d_call: -; j_call: TRBJ1-3; clone_size: -; cdr3_nt: TGTGCCTCAACGGGAGTGCGCTCTGGAAACACCATATATTTT; cdr3_aa: CASTGVRSGNTIYF
v_call: TRBV5-4; d_call: TRBD2; j_call: TRBJ2-3; clone_size: -; cdr3_nt: TGTGCCAGCAGCTTCGGCGGGAGGTTGGCAGATACGCAGTATTTT; cdr3_aa: CASSFGGRLADTQYF
v_call: TRBV7-6; d_call: -; j_call: TRBJ2-1; clone_size: -; cdr3_nt: TGTGCCAGCACCTCCACGTTGGAAACTGAGCAGTTCTTC; cdr3_aa: CASTSTLETEQFF
v_call: TRBV7-9; d_call: -; j_call: TRBJ2-1; clone_size: -; cdr3_nt: TGTGCCAGCAGCTCTCTAAGGACTACCTACAATGAGCAGTTCTTC; cdr3_aa: CASSSLRTTYNEQFF
v_call: TRBV5-4; d_call: -; j_call: TRBJ2-7; clone_size: once; cdr3_nt: TGTGCCAGCAGCCCGCAGGGTAGGGCCTACGAGCAGTACTTC; cdr3_aa: CASSPQGRAYEQYF
v_call: TRBV5-6; d_call: -; j_call: TRBJ1-5; clone_size: -; cdr3_nt: TGTGCCAGCAGCTTGCGGGGAAGCAGCAATCAGCCCCAGCATTTT; cdr3_aa: CASSLRGSSNQPQHF
v_call: TRBV7-3; d_call: -; j_call: TRBJ1-1; clone_size: -; cdr3_nt: TGTGCCAGCAGCTTAGCAGGGCTGGACACTGAAGCTTTCTTT; cdr3_aa: CASSLAGLDTEAFF
v_call: TRBV11-2; d_call: -; j_call: TRBJ2-1; clone_size: -; cdr3_nt: TGTGCCAGCAGCTTGGGCAGGGAGAACAATGAGCAGTTCTTC; cdr3_aa: CASSLGRENNEQFF
v_call: TRBV30; d_call: TRBD2; j_call: TRBJ2-5; clone_size: -; cdr3_nt: TGTGCCTGGAGTGTAATCCTAGCGGGGGAGACCCAGTACTTC; cdr3_aa: CAWSVILAGETQYF
v_call: TRBV9; d_call: -; j_call: TRBJ2-3; clone_size: -; cdr3_nt: TGTGCCAGCAGCACGTACACAGATACGCAGTATTTT; cdr3_aa: CASSTYTDTQYF